These 21 T cell receptor beta chains came from one sample sequenced in a study of spatial heterogeneity in lung cancer. TCRdb recomputed calls from the 5' RACE reads with MiXCR, one row per CDR3 protein. The data show 40,000 or so distinct CDR3 sequences, with about 11% seen just once and 17% held by the top ten. Described time point: blood at routine non-recurrence follow-up after resection. The sequenced sample was PBMCs, obtained at follow-up. The receptors were sampled from a female donor with early-stage non-small cell lung cancer.

This clonotype is judged medium-sized. This sequence joins TRBV7-2 and TRBJ1-5; D ambiguous. Trimming shortened V by 1 base and J by 6 bases, and 10 bases separated the two germline ends. Per the germline V gene, CDR1 is SGHTA and CDR2 is FQGNSA. The CDR3 has 14 residues. CDR3 protein: CASSLDPVGQPQHF. In nucleotides, the CDR3 is TGTGCCAGCAGCTTAGACCCGGTGGGTCAGCCCCAGCATTTT.

A single count supports this clonotype. CDR3 DNA sequence: TGTGCCAGCAGCCAAATCACGGGACTAGCGGTCTACGAGCAGTACTTC. It encodes CASSQITGLAVYEQYF. The rearrangement joins TRBV11-2 to TRBJ2-7, with 11 bases that match TRBD2. Germline-derived CDR1 and CDR2 are SGHAT and FQNNGV. V lost 5 bases to trimming and J lost 3 bases; unmatched junction nucleotides: 9. CDR3 length: 16 amino acids. The whole variable domain, filled in from reference TRBV11-2 and TRBJ2-7, reads EAGVAQSPRYKIIEKRQSVAFWCNPISGHATLYWYQQILGQGPKLLIQFQNNGVVDDSQLPKDRFSAERLKGVDSTLKIQPAKLEDSAVYLCASSQITGLAVYEQYFGPGTRLTVT.

This clonotype was seen ten or more times. The rearrangement uses TRBV11-3 and TRBJ1-5; D perhaps matches TRBD1 (6 bases). Germline CDR1 and CDR2: SGHNT and YENEEA. The V end lost 0 bases, the J end lost 2 bases, and 14 bases lay between the germline ends. The CDR3 is made up of 17 amino acids. The CDR3 DNA follows: TGTGCCAGCAGCTTAGATGAACAGGGTAGGGGCAATCAGCCCCAGCATTTT. Protein sequence: CASSLDEQGRGNQPQHF. The entire variable domain, with the rest obtained from reference TRBV11-3 and TRBJ1-5, is as follows: EAGVVQSPRYKIIEKKQPVAFWCNPISGHNTLYWYLQNLGQGPELLIRYENEEAVDDSQLPKDRFSAERLKGVDSTLKIQPAELGDSAVYLCASSLDEQGRGNQPQHFGDGTRLSIL.

This clonotype has at least ten counts. The gene calls are TRBV2 and TRBJ2-3; D ambiguous. From germline, CDR1 is SNHLY and CDR2 FYNNEI. The CDR3 covers 13 residues. Trimming removed 8 bases from V and 6 bases from J, with 15 bases in between. The CDR3 bases are TGTGCCAGCGCCGGACCAATGGGGGATACGCAGTATTTT. Translating gives CASAGPMGDTQYF.

The rearrangement links TRBV4-2 to TRBJ2-1; D perhaps matches TRBD2 (7 bases). Trimming pared 4 bases from V and 4 bases from J, leaving 26 bases between. The germline CDR1 and CDR2 sequences are LGHNA and YNFKEQ. The CDR3 is 19 residues long. The CDR3 DNA is TGTGCCAGCAGCCGTAAGAGTCAGGCCGGGGGGCCGATATACAATGAGCAGTTCTTC. Protein product: CASSRKSQAGGPIYNEQFF.

This clonotype appeared a few times. The V gene is TRBV5-1, the J gene TRBJ2-3; 11 bases are a match to TRBD2. This CDR3 has 16 residues. V shed 3 bases and J 5 bases; nucleotides not matched to a gene: 8. Germline loops: CDR1 SGHRS, CDR2 YFSETQ. CDR3 amino acids: CASSSGSSGGLDTQYF. The CDR3 nucleotides are TGCGCCAGCAGCTCCGGGTCTAGCGGGGGGCTAGATACGCAGTATTTT.

This clonotype was seen ten or more times. CDR3 sequence reads: CASRKQGGFAKLFF. The CDR3 DNA follows: TGTGCCAGCAGGAAACAGGGAGGGTTTGCAAAACTGTTTTTT. V usage is TRBV28 and J usage is TRBJ1-4; a weak D match, TRBD1 (6 bases). Germline V gene lookup returns CDR1 MDHEN and CDR2 SYDVKM. CDR3 length: 14 residues. V gave up 6 bases and J gave up 10 bases, with 18 bases separating them.

The chain carries TRBV5-4 and TRBJ2-3, with 11 bases aligning to TRBD2. This CDR3 is 16 amino acids long. CDR1 is SGHNT and CDR2 is YYREEE in the germline V gene (reference sequence). Germline trimming cut 4 bases from V and 0 bases from J; bases unmatched to any gene: 4. CDR3 DNA sequence: TGTGCCAGCAGCCTAGCGGGAGGACATAGCACAGATACGCAGTATTTT. Its protein is CASSLAGGHSTDTQYF.

This clonotype was counted only a few times. The junction differs from germline at one of its ends, possibly a read error. The chain recombines TRBV9 with TRBJ2-5; TRBD1 or TRBD2 may be the D gene (5 bases each). From germline, CDR1 is SGDLS and CDR2 YYNGEE. The CDR3 has 14 residues. CDR3 protein: CTSSPRGSGETQYF. Written as DNA, the CDR3 is TGTACCAGCAGCCCGAGGGGTTCCGGGGAGACCCAGTACTTC.

This clonotype appeared many times. This chain joins TRBV28 and TRBJ1-1; D is uncertain. The germline gives CDR1 MDHEN, CDR2 SYDVKM. The CDR3 totals 15 residues. V gave up 8 bases and J gave up 4 bases, with 20 bases separating them. CDR3 sequence (DNA): TGTGCCAGCCGCTCATTTAGGACGGAGGGCACTGAAGCTTTCTTT. This codes for CASRSFRTEGTEAFF.

This clonotype was detected many times. This rearrangement joins TRBV28 to TRBJ1-2, with 9 bases identical to TRBD1. The CDR3 has 14 residues. Germline V gene sequence: CDR1 MDHEN, CDR2 SYDVKM. V lost 6 bases and J lost 8; bases outside the gene matches: 10. The CDR3 protein is CASSLPGQGYGYTF. The CDR3 bases are TGTGCCAGCAGCCTACCGGGACAGGGATACGGCTACACCTTC.

This clonotype was counted only a few times. The V gene is TRBV14, the J gene TRBJ2-3; 11 bases fit TRBD2. This CDR3 is built from 17 residues. Looked up from germline, CDR1 is SGHDN and CDR2 is FVKESK. Losses at the gene ends were 3 bases for V and 4 bases for J; bases not matched to a gene: 9. CDR3 in amino acids: CASSHRSGGVWPDTQYF. In DNA form, the CDR3 reads TGTGCCAGCAGCCACCGTAGCGGGGGGGTCTGGCCAGATACGCAGTATTTT.

This clonotype was seen at least ten times. The chain recombines TRBV7-3 with TRBJ2-3, with unresolved D. CDR3 size: 15 residues. V shed 1 base and J shed 0 bases, with 8 bases lying between them. CDR1 is SGHTA and CDR2 is FQGTGA in the germline V gene. Written as DNA, the CDR3 is TGTGCCAGCAGCTTAAACGGCTATAGCACAGATACGCAGTATTTT. This encodes CASSLNGYSTDTQYF.

This clonotype was detected ten times or more. V gene TRBV6-1 combines with J gene TRBJ1-5; perhaps TRBD1 as D (5 bases). Germline CDR1 and CDR2: MNHNS and SASEGT. V was cut by 0 bases and J by 0 bases, with 6 bases left in between. The CDR3 is made up of 15 amino acids. The CDR3 here is CASSEAGHSNQPQHF. In nucleotides, the CDR3 is TGTGCCAGCAGTGAAGCGGGGCATAGCAATCAGCCCCAGCATTTT.

This clonotype was detected ten times or more. This chain uses TRBV19 with TRBJ2-3, with 8 positions matching TRBD1. Per germline, CDR1 LNHDA and CDR2 SQIVND (reference sequence). V lost 6 bases to trimming and J lost 0 bases; unmatched junction nucleotides: 8. This CDR3 region has 16 residues. The CDR3 sequence is CASSSGQGASTDTQYF. The CDR3 DNA sequence: TGTGCCAGTAGCAGCGGCCAGGGGGCTAGCACAGATACGCAGTATTTT.

In its sample, this clonotype was seen a few times. The rearrangement uses TRBV5-1 and TRBJ2-1; 8 bases line up with TRBD2. The CDR3 consists of 17 residues. Looked up from germline, CDR1 is SGHRS and CDR2 is YFSETQ. The J segment lost 4 bases and the V segment lost 3 bases, leaving 12 bases of the junction unmatched. CDR3 coding DNA: TGCGCCAGCAGCTCGCCAATAACCGGGACTAGATACAATGAGCAGTTCTTC. This gives the protein CASSSPITGTRYNEQFF.

V gene TRBV7-6 combines with J gene TRBJ2-1; D remains ambiguous. The CDR3 spans 14 residues. Per germline, CDR1 SGHVS and CDR2 FNYEAQ. The V end lost 1 base, the J end lost 6 bases, and 10 bases lay between the germline ends. The CDR3 DNA reads as TGTGCCAGCAGCTTAGTGCAGCCGGGCAATGAGCAGTTCTTC. Translating gives CASSLVQPGNEQFF.

V usage is TRBV4-3 and J usage is TRBJ1-6; no firm D call. CDR3 length: 13 residues. CDR1 and CDR2 (germline): LGHNA, YSLEER. V was pared by 4 bases and J by 7 bases, with 8 bases between. Written as DNA, the CDR3 is TGCGCCAGCAGCCCTGGTCTGAATTCACCCCTCCACTTT. Its translation is CASSPGLNSPLHF.

This chain joins TRBV10-3 and TRBJ2-1, with TRBD1 as a possible D gene (5 bases). In germline, CDR1 is ENHRY, CDR2 SYGVKD. Trimming removed 7 bases at V and 6 bases at J, with 10 bases between. CDR3 length: 12 residues. The DNA for the CDR3 is TGTGCCATCATTAGCCAGGGCAATGAGCAGTTCTTC. This translates into CAIISQGNEQFF.

This clonotype is medium-sized by share. The CDR3 protein is CAISSVGDTLSYEQYF. Written as DNA, the CDR3 is TGTGCCATCAGCTCCGTGGGGGACACCCTTAGTTACGAGCAGTACTTC. The chain recombines TRBV10-3 with TRBJ2-7; tentatively, D is TRBD1 (6 bases). V dropped 6 bases and J dropped 4 bases, with 22 bases sitting between them. CDR1 and CDR2 from the germline V gene are ENHRY and SYGVKD. This CDR3 region has 16 residues.

In regard to this clonotype: The DNA is left out, because the CDR3 cannot be placed on it with certainty; the CDR3 is given as TCRdb lists it. The chain couples TRBV27 to TRBJ1-5; the table names TRBD1, a call not compared with the DNA. Germline V gene data show CDR1 as MNHEY and CDR2 as SMNVEV (reference sequence). The CDR3 totals 15 residues, both ends included. The CDR3 loop reads CASSFLAGGNQPQHF.